This TCR beta chain was documented in a study of T cells in Graves' hyperthyroidism and ophthalmopathy. Germline loops: CDR1 ENHRY, CDR2 SYGVKD. The CDR3 extends over 14 amino acids. Trimming cost V 2 bases and J 7 bases, with 11 bases left between them. This clonotype showed up just a few times. RNA transcripts gave rise to amplified TCR beta CDR3 regions. Primed by the HTBI set, a first-round RT-PCR was run on the TCR CDR3. TCRdb independently ran MiXCR on the multiplex PCR reads; one entry per CDR3 protein. The table includes about 710,000 distinct CDR3 sequences, around 17% detected once. The TCR originated in a young man with Graves' hyperthyroidism. The specimen was blood. This rearrangement joins TRBV10-3 to TRBJ1-4; tentative D call: TRBD1 (5 bases). The CDR3 bases are TGTGCCATCAGTGAGGAAGGGGTTGGTGAAAAACTGTTTTTT. Protein product: CAISEEGVGEKLFF.